This TCR beta chain comes out of a study of cytomegalovirus exposure and HLA in healthy donors. General study results and limits: Most TCR sequences showed up rarely, but some public TCRs showed up in many donors. High specificity and sensitivity for cytomegalovirus status were reported for the classifier. A subsequent analysis found that TCR clusters from the first cohort also tended to co-occur in the approximately 120 validation repertoires, with roughly 95% of cluster scores above 0. In vitro data verified a few CMV-associated chains as specific for CMV antigens.

Assay: immunoSEQ multiplex PCR; the TCRdb copy retains only in-frame clones and omits some. The sample lists over 120,000 clones; 94% were seen once. The CDR3 has 16 residues. V was shortened by 3 bases and J by 5 bases, with 17 bases between the two germline ends. Germline V gives CDR1 KGHSH, CDR2 LQKENI. Comments on this clone: Antigen specificity is unknown.

Sequencing was carried out using PBMCs. The chain joins TRBV18 to TRBJ1-5; D is perhaps TRBD1 (5 bases). This clonotype was sampled from a man between 18 and 29 years old in good health and CMV-seropositive. The CDR3 region has the DNA TGTGCCAGCTCACCCAGGGTAGGTGGATCCCATCAGCCCCAGCATTTT. Its translation: CASSPRVGGSHQPQHF.